These T cell receptor beta chains were read from a single sample in a study of beta chain features in type 1 diabetes. Assay: immunoSEQ multiplex PCR; the TCRdb copy retains only in-frame clones and omits some. The repertoire holds 970,000 or so clones, with 15% to 20% as singletons. The sample comprised naive CD4+ T cells from blood. Every receptor here comes from a woman between 18 and 29 years old in good health. CDR3s include the opening cysteine and the closing phenylalanine or tryptophan. Fields, in order: clone size, J gene, D gene, V gene, CDR3 protein, CDR3 DNA. The D gene is left open where the match is weak. Clone size is not always given. Where it is, it says once, few, many or a class for expanded clones.

>-|TRBJ2-2|TRBD2|TRBV7-8
CASSSRLAGSIGELFF
TGTGCCAGCAGCTCCCGACTAGCGGGATCGATCGGGGAGCTGTTTTTT
>-|TRBJ2-1|TRBD2|TRBV4-1
CASSQPLARYNEQFF
TGCGCCAGCAGTCAACCACTAGCGCGGTACAATGAGCAGTTCTTC
>-|TRBJ2-6|-|TRBV9
CASSVVQGQGAGANVLTF
TGTGCCAGCAGCGTAGTGCAGGGCCAAGGTGCTGGGGCCAACGTCCTGACTTTC
>few|TRBJ1-2|-|TRBV28
CASSSSGAGRRYGYTF
TGTGCCAGCAGTTCATCGGGAGCAGGGCGACGCTATGGCTACACCTTC
>few|TRBJ2-1|TRBD1|TRBV5-4
CASSFGGQGGYNEQFF
TGTGCCAGCAGCTTCGGGGGACAGGGTGGATACAATGAGCAGTTCTTC
>few|TRBJ2-5|-|TRBV7-8
CASSLDEESETQYF
TGTGCCAGCAGCTTAGATGAGGAGTCAGAGACCCAGTACTTC
>-|TRBJ2-7|-|TRBV21-1
CASSGPFKLRWHEQYF
TGTGCCAGCAGCGGCCCCTTTAAACTCCGGTGGCACGAGCAGTACTTC
>-|TRBJ2-1|-|TRBV6-1
CASSEQGGGAWNEQFF
TGTGCCAGCAGTGAGCAGGGAGGGGGCGCTTGGAATGAGCAGTTCTTC
>few|TRBJ2-2|-|TRBV5-1
CASSLRSATNTGELFF
TGCGCCAGCAGCTTGAGGAGCGCAACGAACACCGGGGAGCTGTTTTTT
>-|TRBJ2-3|TRBD2|TRBV23-1
CASSQKREKDTQYF
TGCGCCAGCAGTCAAAAGCGGGAGAAAGATACGCAGTATTTT
>-|TRBJ2-3|TRBD2|TRBV10-1
CASSELAGVTDTQYF
TGCGCCAGCAGTGAGTTAGCGGGAGTCACAGATACGCAGTATTTT
>-|TRBJ2-7|TRBD1|TRBV2
CASSEISETGLQYF
TGTGCCAGCAGTGAAATTTCGGAGACAGGGTTGCAGTACTTC
>-|TRBJ2-5|-|TRBV4-2
CASSQEETQYF
TGTGCCAGCAGCCAAGAAGAGACCCAGTACTTC
>few|TRBJ2-7|-|TRBV7-9
CASSFSVGYEQYF
TGTGCCAGCAGCTTTAGCGTCGGGTACGAGCAGTACTTC
>few|TRBJ2-7|-|TRBV28
CASSLSGVSYEQYF
TGTGCCAGCAGTTTATCGGGGGTATCCTACGAGCAGTACTTC
>-|TRBJ2-1|TRBD2|TRBV5-1
CASSLGQGTSVGEQFF
TGCGCCAGCAGCTTAGGTCAAGGGACTAGCGTGGGTGAGCAGTTCTTC
>-|TRBJ2-1|TRBD2|TRBV7-2
CASSQGLAGSNEQFF
TGTGCCAGCAGCCAGGGACTAGCGGGCAGTAATGAGCAGTTCTTC
>-|TRBJ2-2|-|TRBV2
CASIPHTPNTGELFF
TGTGCCAGCATCCCTCATACGCCGAACACCGGGGAGCTGTTTTTT
>-|TRBJ2-7|-|TRBV7-9
CASSSGTFYEQYF
TGTGCCAGCAGCTCTGGGACATTCTACGAGCAGTACTTC
>-|TRBJ2-2|TRBD2|TRBV7-6
CASSSSGGPDTGELFF
TGTGCCAGCAGCTCCTCGGGAGGGCCGGACACCGGGGAGCTGTTTTTT
>few|TRBJ1-2|TRBD1|TRBV28
CASRIGQDYGYTF
TGTGCCAGCAGGATCGGACAGGACTATGGCTACACCTTC
>-|TRBJ2-3|-|TRBV28
CASINQVTDTQYF
TGTGCCAGCATAAACCAGGTGACAGATACGCAGTATTTT
>-|TRBJ2-3|TRBD2|TRBV6-5
CASSYFLAGLTDTQYF
TGTGCCAGCAGTTACTTCCTAGCGGGACTAACAGATACGCAGTATTTT
>-|TRBJ2-7|TRBD1|TRBV5-1
CASSHPGGSYEQYF
TGCGCCAGCAGCCACCCAGGGGGCTCCTACGAGCAGTACTTC
>-|TRBJ2-1|-|TRBV5-1
CASSRGAGAYNEQFF
TGCGCCAGCAGCCGGGGGGCGGGAGCCTACAATGAGCAGTTCTTC
>few|TRBJ2-4|-|TRBV23-1
CASSQFLSDSGQKNIQYF
TGCGCCAGCAGTCAATTCTTGTCGGACAGCGGCCAGAAAAACATTCAGTACTTC
>few|TRBJ1-2|-|TRBV7-9
CASSHRNMDGYTF
TGTGCCAGCAGTCATCGGAACATGGATGGCTACACCTTC
>-|TRBJ2-5|-|TRBV28
CATRESGETQYF
TGTGCCACACGGGAGTCCGGCGAGACCCAGTACTTC
>few|TRBJ2-1|TRBD2|TRBV27
CASSLTSGFYNEQFF
TGTGCCAGCAGCCTAACTAGCGGGTTCTACAATGAGCAGTTCTTC
>-|TRBJ1-2|-|TRBV28
CATSEANYGYTF
TGTGCCACCTCTGAAGCTAACTATGGCTACACCTTC
>few|TRBJ2-7|TRBD2|TRBV18
CASRGTSGSYEQYF
TGTGCCAGCCGCGGGACTAGCGGGTCCTACGAGCAGTACTTC
>few|TRBJ2-4|-|TRBV19
CASKSDKNIQYF
TGTGCCAGTAAGTCAGACAAAAACATTCAGTACTTC
>-|TRBJ2-6|TRBD2|TRBV7-3
CASSRPAASGSHTSGANVLTF
TGTGCCAGCAGCCGCCCTGCTGCTAGCGGGAGTCATACTTCTGGGGCCAACGTCCTGACTTTC
>-|TRBJ1-2|TRBD1|TRBV5-8
CASRVTGGFYGYTF
TGTGCCAGCAGAGTGACAGGGGGCTTCTATGGCTACACCTTC
>-|TRBJ2-1|-|TRBV2
CASSERGSSYNEQFF
TGTGCCAGCAGTGAACGGGGTAGCTCATACAATGAGCAGTTCTTC
>few|TRBJ1-1|-|TRBV7-9
CASSRLQGNTEAFF
TGTGCCAGCAGCCGCCTACAGGGGAACACTGAAGCTTTCTTT
>-|TRBJ2-3|-|TRBV6-1
CASKQQVSTDTQYF
TGTGCCAGCAAGCAGCAAGTTAGCACAGATACGCAGTATTTT
>few|TRBJ2-3|-|TRBV7-3
CASKAGYGTDTQYF
TGTGCCAGCAAGGCAGGGTATGGCACAGATACGCAGTATTTT
>-|TRBJ1-5|-|TRBV19
CASSHNKRVGQPQHF
TGTGCCAGTAGCCACAACAAACGAGTTGGTCAGCCCCAGCATTTT
>-|TRBJ2-3|TRBD2|TRBV7-2
CASSFTSAKGADTQYF
TGTGCCAGCAGCTTCACTAGCGCTAAAGGCGCAGATACGCAGTATTTT
>once|TRBJ1-1|-|TRBV18
CASSSAGGNTEAFF
TGTGCCAGCTCATCGGCGGGGGGGAACACTGAAGCTTTCTTT
>few|TRBJ1-2|-|TRBV28
CASSLSVPGYGYTF
TGTGCCAGCAGTTTATCCGTACCCGGGTATGGCTACACCTTC
>few|TRBJ2-5|-|TRBV7-2
CASSLSRYQETQYF
TGTGCCAGCAGCTTATCTCGGTACCAAGAGACCCAGTACTTC
>-|TRBJ2-5|-|TRBV7-2
CASSFGHVQETQYF
TGTGCCAGCAGCTTCGGACATGTCCAAGAGACCCAGTACTTC
>-|TRBJ2-1|-|TRBV5-4
CASSLPSRLEQFF
TGTGCCAGCAGCTTACCTAGCAGGCTTGAGCAGTTCTTC
>-|TRBJ1-1|-|TRBV7-9
CASSRKGLNTEAFF
TGTGCCAGCAGCCGAAAAGGTCTGAACACTGAAGCTTTCTTT
>-|TRBJ2-7|-|TRBV4-2
CASSQDYSGSSYEQYF
TGTGCCAGCAGCCAAGATTACTCAGGGAGCTCCTACGAGCAGTACTTC
>-|TRBJ2-1|TRBD2|TRBV5-1
CASSLFIPAGGINEQFF
TGCGCCAGCAGCTTGTTCATCCCAGCGGGAGGGATCAATGAGCAGTTCTTC
>-|TRBJ2-5|TRBD1|TRBV18
CASSPNRGRQETQYF
TGTGCCAGCTCACCAAACAGGGGGAGACAAGAGACCCAGTACTTC
>few|TRBJ2-2|TRBD1|TRBV7-3
CASSLRHAAGQGNTGELFF
TGTGCCAGCAGCTTACGACATGCCGCGGGACAGGGGAACACCGGGGAGCTGTTTTTT
>few|TRBJ2-2|TRBD1|TRBV5-6
CASSPVLGQGNTGELFF
TGTGCCAGCAGCCCAGTATTGGGACAGGGAAACACCGGGGAGCTGTTTTTT
>-|TRBJ2-1|TRBD2|TRBV10-3
CAISETRTSSYNEQFF
TGTGCCATCAGTGAGACAAGGACTAGCTCCTACAATGAGCAGTTCTTC